The rows below give T cell receptor beta chains drawn from one sample of a study of cytomegalovirus exposure and HLA in healthy donors. Data came from immunoSEQ multiplex PCR; TCRdb stores just in-frame clones and leaves some out. The table shows over 200,000 clones, with 70% to 90% occurring only once. Material: PBMCs. These receptors were collected from a human donor in good health. Each CDR3 is given with its conserved first and last residue. The D gene is left open where the match is weak. Size is stated for part of the rows, as once, few or many counts, or as a class when the clone is expanded.

CDR3 length	clone size	D gene	V gene	J gene	CDR3 protein	CDR3 DNA
14	-	TRBD1	TRBV7-2	TRBJ2-7	CASSPRDSSYEQYF	TGTGCCAGCAGCCCCCGGGACAGCTCCTACGAGCAGTACTTC
12	few	-	TRBV6-5	TRBJ1-1	CASRDREDEAFF	TGTGCCAGCAGGGACAGAGAAGATGAAGCTTTCTTT
14	-	-	TRBV27	TRBJ1-1	CASSLFRGNTEAFF	TGTGCCAGCAGCCTATTTCGGGGGAACACTGAAGCTTTCTTT
15	-	-	TRBV7-3	TRBJ2-7	CASSLGRATPYEQYF	TGTGCCAGCAGCTTAGGCAGGGCGACGCCCTACGAGCAGTACTTC
17	-	TRBD2	TRBV18	TRBJ2-1	CASSPPLPLAGYNEQFF	TGTGCCAGCTCACCACCGTTACCACTAGCGGGCTACAATGAGCAGTTCTTC
18	-	TRBD2	TRBV2	TRBJ2-7	CASLPSDVTSGRGDEQYF	TGTGCCAGCCTACCAAGTGACGTTACTAGCGGGAGGGGGGACGAGCAGTACTTC
16	-	TRBD2	TRBV9	TRBJ2-3	CASSFAGLASSDTQYF	TGTGCCAGCAGCTTCGCCGGACTAGCGTCCTCAGATACGCAGTATTTT
13	-	TRBD1	TRBV27	TRBJ2-5	CASSFGQGETQYF	TGTGCCAGCAGTTTTGGACAGGGAGAGACCCAGTACTTC
13	-	TRBD1	TRBV7-2	TRBJ1-2	CASSPDRGYGYTF	TGTGCCAGCAGCCCGGACAGGGGGTATGGCTACACCTTC
17	-	TRBD2	TRBV5-4	TRBJ2-3	CASSGPTSGRGTDTQYF	TGTGCCAGCAGCGGACCAACTAGCGGGAGAGGGACAGATACGCAGTATTTT
14	-	TRBD1	TRBV4-1	TRBJ2-3	CASSPPTGLDTQYF	TGCGCCAGCTCACCCCCGACAGGGCTAGATACGCAGTATTTT
14	-	-	TRBV10-2	TRBJ1-1	CASLGVQGGTEAFF	TGCGCCAGCCTTGGGGTCCAGGGCGGCACTGAAGCTTTCTTT
17	few	TRBD2	TRBV27	TRBJ2-2	CASSLYAGDGYTGELFF	TGTGCCAGCAGTTTATATGCGGGAGATGGTTACACCGGGGAGCTGTTTTTT
14	-	TRBD2	TRBV27	TRBJ2-7	CASSFRLAGYEQYF	TGTGCCAGCAGTTTCCGACTAGCGGGCTACGAGCAGTACTTC
15	-	TRBD2	TRBV29-1	TRBJ2-3	CSVAGAGGGTDTQYF	TGCAGCGTTGCCGGGGCGGGAGGAGGCACAGATACGCAGTATTTT
16	-	TRBD1	TRBV18	TRBJ1-1	CASSPNPGTGGSEAFF	TGTGCCAGCTCACCCAATCCCGGGACAGGGGGCTCTGAAGCTTTCTTT
14	-	-	TRBV29-1	TRBJ2-3	CSVDLWGGSDTQYF	TGCAGCGTTGATCTCTGGGGCGGATCAGATACGCAGTATTTT
13	-	-	TRBV5-1	TRBJ2-5	CASSMDRQETQYF	TGCGCCAGCAGCATGGACAGACAAGAGACCCAGTACTTC
16	-	-	TRBV12-2	TRBJ2-7	CASRLTKERHLYEQYF	TGTGCAAGTCGCTTAACCAAAGAAAGACATCTCTACGAGCAGTACTTC
13	-	-	TRBV27	TRBJ1-1	CASSFLMRTEAFF	TGTGCCAGCAGTTTTTTAATGCGGACTGAAGCTTTCTTT
15	few	-	TRBV11-2	TRBJ2-5	CASTSFVEPEETQYF	TGTGCCAGCACCTCGTTCGTGGAGCCAGAGGAGACCCAGTACTTC
19	-	TRBD2	TRBV27	TRBJ2-1	CASSPYTGPLAGEGNEQFF	TGTGCCAGCAGTCCGTACACCGGACCCTTAGCGGGAGAAGGCAATGAGCAGTTCTTC
14	-	-	TRBV28	TRBJ1-2	CASWGGHTNYGYTF	TGTGCCAGCTGGGGGGGACACACTAACTATGGCTACACCTTC
20	few	TRBD2	TRBV28	TRBJ2-1	CASSTIMTSGNEGSYNEQFF	TGTGCCAGCAGTACTATTATGACTAGCGGGAACGAAGGATCCTACAATGAGCAGTTCTTC
16	-	TRBD1	TRBV7-2	TRBJ2-1	CASSRGSDRKNNEQFF	TGTGCCAGCAGCCGCGGCTCGGACAGGAAAAACAATGAGCAGTTCTTC
16	-	TRBD1	TRBV7-9	TRBJ1-3	CASSFPGQEPGNTIYF	TGTGCCAGCAGCTTCCCGGGACAGGAACCTGGAAACACCATATATTTT
15	-	TRBD2	TRBV5-4	TRBJ2-5	CASSAGLAGRETQYF	TGTGCCAGCAGCGCGGGACTAGCGGGACGGGAGACCCAGTACTTC
15	-	TRBD1	TRBV7-9	TRBJ2-2	CSSSSGGTGPGELFF	TGTTCCAGCAGCTCCGGTGGGACAGGCCCCGGGGAGCTGTTTTTT
18	few	-	TRBV4-3	TRBJ1-5	CASSQEPSAGDSNQPQHF	TGCGCCAGCAGCCAAGAACCCTCTGCGGGGGATAGCAATCAGCCCCAGCATTTT
11	-	-	TRBV6-1	TRBJ2-7	CASSEVTPRDF	TGTGCCAGCAGTGAAGTCACACCCAGGGACTTC
15	few	TRBD1	TRBV28	TRBJ2-7	CASSLGGQGTYEQYF	TGTGCCAGCAGTTTAGGGGGACAGGGGACCTACGAGCAGTACTTC
15	-	-	TRBV5-1	TRBJ2-2	CASSFGLADTGELFF	TGCGCCAGCAGCTTCGGCCTAGCAGACACCGGGGAGCTGTTTTTT
16	-	TRBD2	TRBV7-8	TRBJ2-5	CASSLAGLAVEETQYF	TGTGCCAGCAGCTTAGCCGGACTAGCGGTTGAAGAGACCCAGTACTTC
14	-	-	TRBV27	TRBJ2-3	CASRVPGNDDTQYF	TGTGCCAGCAGGGTGCCCGGGAATGATGATACGCAGTATTTT
13	-	-	TRBV4-1	TRBJ1-2	CASSQDPSYGYTF	TGCGCCAGCAGCCAAGACCCTTCCTATGGCTACACCTTC
13	-	TRBD2	TRBV5-1	TRBJ2-5	CASTLAEQETQYF	TGCGCCAGCACACTAGCGGAGCAAGAGACCCAGTACTTC
12	few	TRBD2	TRBV10-3	TRBJ2-7	CATGQPAGEQYF	TGTGCCACGGGCCAGCCAGCGGGAGAGCAGTACTTC
14	-	-	TRBV30	TRBJ2-6	CAWGAGSGANVLTF	TGTGCCTGGGGGGCCGGCTCTGGGGCCAACGTCCTGACTTTC
17	once	TRBD2	TRBV6-1	TRBJ2-5	CASSEAWGLAGEETQYF	TGTGCCAGCAGTGAAGCCTGGGGACTAGCGGGAGAAGAGACCCAGTACTTC
12	-	-	TRBV2	TRBJ1-4	CASSFSEEKLFF	TGTGCCAGCAGTTTTTCAGAAGAAAAACTGTTTTTT
14	-	-	TRBV28	TRBJ1-1	CASRGQTYASEAFF	TGTGCCAGCAGGGGACAAACGTATGCATCTGAAGCTTTCTTT
14	-	TRBD1	TRBV5-4	TRBJ2-7	CASSFGTGDHEQYF	TGTGCCAGCAGCTTTGGGACAGGGGACCACGAGCAGTACTTC
15	-	-	TRBV7-2	TRBJ1-5	CASSLSGLGNQPQHF	TGTGCCAGCAGCTTAAGTGGGCTGGGCAATCAGCCCCAGCATTTT
15	-	-	TRBV19	TRBJ1-1	CASSIIQRAGTEAFF	TGTGCCAGTAGTATAATACAACGGGCGGGTACTGAAGCTTTCTTT
16	few	-	TRBV25-1	TRBJ2-2	CASSSPSGANTGELFF	TGTGCCAGCAGTTCCCCTTCTGGAGCGAACACCGGGGAGCTGTTTTTT
15	-	TRBD1	TRBV6-1	TRBJ1-5	CASSHRGNSNQPQHF	TGTGCCAGCAGCCACAGGGGTAATAGCAATCAGCCCCAGCATTTT
19	few	TRBD1	TRBV4-1	TRBJ2-1	CASSQDLQTGLLSYNEQFF	TGCGCCAGCAGCCAAGATCTCCAGACAGGGCTTCTCTCCTACAATGAGCAGTTCTTC
16	-	TRBD1	TRBV19	TRBJ2-1	CASSIGGTGTVYEQFF	TGTGCCAGTAGTATTGGCGGGACAGGGACTGTATATGAGCAGTTCTTC
12	-	-	TRBV11-1	TRBJ2-7	CASSPTAYEQYF	TGTGCCAGCAGCCCGACAGCCTACGAGCAGTACTTC
15	-	TRBD1	TRBV4-3	TRBJ2-7	CASSPRTGGSYEQYF	TGCGCCAGCAGCCCCAGGACAGGGGGGTCCTACGAGCAGTACTTC
14	-	-	TRBV6-1	TRBJ1-5	CASREAYSNQPQHF	TGTGCCAGCAGGGAGGCTTATAGCAATCAGCCCCAGCATTTT
15	-	TRBD2	TRBV11-2	TRBJ2-1	CASSYSGSRGDEQFF	TGTGCCAGCAGCTATAGCGGGAGCCGAGGGGATGAGCAGTTCTTC
13	-	-	TRBV28	TRBJ1-2	CASRYISNYGYTF	TGTGCCAGCAGATACATATCTAACTATGGCTACACCTTC
15	few	TRBD1	TRBV18	TRBJ2-2	CASSSGTASTGELFF	TGTGCCAGCTCATCCGGGACAGCCTCCACCGGGGAGCTGTTTTTT
13	-	-	TRBV18	TRBJ2-2	CASSPGVGGELFF	TGTGCCAGCTCACCCGGAGTCGGCGGGGAGCTGTTTTTT
15	-	TRBD1	TRBV7-9	TRBJ1-2	CSSSLGGQVYYGYTF	TGTTCCAGCAGCTTAGGGGGACAGGTTTACTATGGCTACACCTTC
14	-	TRBD2	TRBV30	TRBJ2-1	CACPSGGTYNEQFF	TGTGCCTGCCCTAGCGGAGGAACCTACAATGAGCAGTTCTTC
14	-	-	TRBV9	TRBJ2-3	CASSPQGGPDTQYF	TGTGCCAGCAGCCCCCAAGGCGGGCCAGATACGCAGTATTTT
18	-	TRBD2	TRBV9	TRBJ2-1	CASSVEGLAGGPGNEQFF	TGTGCCAGCAGCGTAGAAGGGCTAGCGGGAGGGCCGGGGAATGAGCAGTTCTTC
14	-	-	TRBV7-2	TRBJ2-3	CASSLVSGQDTQYF	TGTGCCAGCAGCTTAGTGTCAGGGCAAGATACGCAGTATTTT